The clone carrying this T cell receptor (beta chain) was seen once. A sample-barcoded 5' primer and a J-beta primer mix were used in a second PCR of roughly 7 to 11 cycles. TCRdb analysed the 5' RACE reads with MiXCR anew, one entry per CDR3 protein. The data hold about 1.4 million distinct CDR3 sequences, with roughly 60% observed a single time. CDR1 is GTSNPN and CDR2 is SVGIG in the germline V gene (reference sequence). V dropped 4 bases and J dropped 6; count of bases not matched to a gene: 9. The CDR3 has 14 amino acids. With each sample, at least 5 micrograms of total RNA were extracted. The record originates from a study of blood T cells in healthy people across ages.

Sample: blood. This chain uses TRBV30 with TRBJ2-1, with 7 positions matching TRBD2. The source is a man between 18 and 35 years old in good health. Written as DNA, the CDR3 is TGTGCCTGGACCGCGGAGCGGGATAGCAATGAGCAGTTCTTC. Encoded protein: CAWTAERDSNEQFF.